This T cell receptor beta chain was sequenced during a study of blood T cell repertoires in COVID-19. The overall study: In each case, the material was cDNA or gDNA derived from T cells, B-cell-depleted T cells, or PBMCs.

Measured with immunoSEQ multiplex PCR; TCRdb has only the in-frame clones, and not every one. The sample holds about 360,000 clones; around nine tenths are singletons and the top ten take under 8.5%. This clone was found once. This CDR3 spans 15 amino acids. After removal of 3 bases from V and 4 bases from J, the junction contained 8 bases not matched to a gene. CDR1 SGHDT and CDR2 YYEEEE come from the germline V gene. V is TRBV5-6 and J is TRBJ1-1, with 8 positions matching TRBD1. This clonotype was obtained from a woman between 55 and 75 years old with COVID-19, enrolled during active disease. Input material: peripheral blood. CDR3 amino acids: CASSSTPDRGTEAFF. CDR3 DNA: TGTGCCAGCAGCTCCACCCCTGACAGGGGCACTGAAGCTTTCTTT.